The rows below give T cell receptor beta chains drawn from one sample of a study of cytomegalovirus exposure and HLA in healthy donors. Data came from immunoSEQ multiplex PCR; TCRdb stores just in-frame clones and leaves some out. There are about 120,000 clones in the sample; about 66% occur only once, and 1.6% lies in the top ten. Sequencing used PBMCs. These receptors were taken from a man in his thirties or forties in good health and CMV-seropositive. Each CDR3 is given without its conserved first and last residue.

V	J	CDR3
TRBV6-4	TRBJ2-3	ASSDEGGSTDTQY
TRBV7-9	TRBJ2-3	ASSLLREGRADTQY
TRBV28	TRBJ1-2	ASSYTGANYGYT
TRBV5-1	TRBJ1-1	ASTPGTVNTEAF
TRBV11-2	TRBJ2-1	ASSLASYNEQF
TRBV5-1	TRBJ1-5	ASGHPGSRGNQPQH
TRBV4-1	TRBJ2-1	ASSQDTSGYNEQF
TRBV4-3	TRBJ1-4	ASSQGGGSVEKLF
TRBV7-3	TRBJ2-1	ASSVTSDYNEQF
TRBV18	TRBJ2-5	ASSPPSRGQETQY
TRBV12-5	TRBJ2-7	ASSTTGEEQY
TRBV28	TRBJ1-5	ASSSRLIGQPQH
TRBV28	TRBJ1-5	ASSLGRVQPQH
TRBV5-4	TRBJ2-6	ASSIGLSLSSGANVLT
TRBV30	TRBJ1-2	AWSVISSHGYT
TRBV5-1	TRBJ1-2	ASSLAGRAGAGYT
TRBV2	TRBJ1-6	ASRGDIQPLH
TRBV14	TRBJ2-1	ASSLRLVGEQF
TRBV5-1	TRBJ2-3	ASSLVGGRPTDTQY
TRBV4-1	TRBJ1-5	ASSQGVRQGYSNQPQH
TRBV11-2	TRBJ1-5	ASSPGQGTQPQH